These T cell receptor beta chains were read from a single sample in a study of post-analysis software for immune sequencing data. From the PCR reads, TCRdb called clonotypes with MiXCR, one entry per CDR3 protein. Altogether approximately 260,000 distinct CDR3 sequences are present, 30% to 45% being singletons, with the ten largest covering under 5.5%. The source material was blood. These receptors were collected from a girl under 18 with multiple sclerosis. Both conserved end residues are part of each CDR3. D genes are given only for firm matches. Expanded clones get a size class; other rows say once, few or many, or leave the size out.

D gene | J gene | V gene | clone size | CDR3 protein | CDR3 DNA
. | TRBJ1-2 | TRBV29-1 | few | CSVDLATHRDGYTF | TGCAGCGTTGACCTTGCTACCCACAGGGACGGCTACACCTTC
TRBD2 | TRBJ2-1 | TRBV12-3/TRBV12-4 | many | CASSLGRLAGVGYEQFF | TGTGCCAGCAGTCTTGGGAGACTAGCGGGAGTGGGGTATGAGCAGTTCTTC
. | TRBJ1-5 | TRBV3-1 | many | CASSQDTSNQPQHF | TGTGCCAGCAGCCAAGATACTAGCAATCAGCCCCAGCATTTT
. | TRBJ2-3 | TRBV29-1 | . | CSGRPSTDTQYF | TGCAGCGGGAGGCCGAGCACAGATACGCAGTATTTT
TRBD2 | TRBJ2-3 | TRBV10-3 | once | CAISREALTDTQYF | TGTGCCATCAGCCGGGAGGCCCTCACAGATACGCAGTATTTT
. | TRBJ1-3 | TRBV27 | few | CASSSTDGNTIYF | TGTGCCAGCAGTTCGACGGACGGAAACACCATATATTTT
. | TRBJ2-1 | TRBV12-5 | once | CASGLSPGVGSYNEQFF | TGTGCTAGTGGTTTGAGTCCAGGGGTAGGGTCCTACAATGAGCAGTTCTTC
TRBD1 | TRBJ1-5 | TRBV6-5 | . | CASTMGQSYSNQPQHF | TGTGCCAGCACAATGGGACAGTCCTATAGCAATCAGCCCCAGCATTTT
. | TRBJ1-5 | TRBV4-2 | many | CASSQDWDGYQPQHF | TGTGCCAGCAGCCAAGATTGGGACGGCTATCAGCCCCAGCATTTT
TRBD1 | TRBJ2-7 | TRBV7-9 | . | CASSPRTGPNEQYF | TGTGCCAGCAGCCCCAGGACAGGACCAAACGAGCAGTACTTC
TRBD2 | TRBJ2-5 | TRBV20-1 | few | CSARLAGGGETQYF | TGCAGTGCAAGACTAGCGGGAGGTGGGGAGACCCAGTACTTC
. | TRBJ2-1 | TRBV30 | . | CAWKRGGGPHNEQFF | TGTGCCTGGAAGAGGGGGGGAGGCCCTCACAATGAGCAGTTCTTC
TRBD1 | TRBJ2-1 | TRBV24-1 | many | CATSDYDRDDEQFF | TGTGCCACCAGTGATTACGACAGGGACGATGAGCAGTTCTTC
TRBD2 | TRBJ2-1 | TRBV10-1 | . | CASSVLLGGSEQFF | TGCGCCAGCAGTGTACTCCTTGGCGGGAGTGAGCAGTTCTTC
. | TRBJ1-3 | TRBV7-3 | . | CASSLDGNTIYF | TGTGCCAGCAGCTTAGACGGAAACACCATATATTTT
. | TRBJ1-1 | TRBV12-3/TRBV12-4 | many | CASSYKGRTEAFF | TGTGCCAGCAGTTATAAAGGCAGGACTGAAGCTTTCTTT
. | TRBJ2-5 | TRBV6-1 | many | CASSEGSGETQYF | TGTGCCAGCAGTGAAGGTTCGGGAGAGACCCAGTACTTC
. | TRBJ1-6 | TRBV7-3 | . | CASSPGRVESGSPLHF | TGTGCCAGCAGCCCCGGGCGTGTGGAAAGTGGTTCACCCCTCCACTTT
. | TRBJ2-7 | TRBV4-1 | few | CASRSGEGNYGQYF | TGCGCCAGCAGGTCGGGAGAAGGGAACTACGGGCAGTACTTC
. | TRBJ2-1 | TRBV27 | many | CASSKYNEQFF | TGTGCCAGCAGTAAGTACAATGAGCAGTTCTTC
. | TRBJ2-1 | TRBV29-1 | . | CSVEDPSGSSYNEQFF | TGCAGCGTTGAAGATCCGTCCGGGAGTTCCTACAATGAGCAGTTCTTC
. | TRBJ1-4 | TRBV28 | few | CASSQQTGNEKLFF | TGTGCCAGCAGTCAACAAACAGGGAATGAAAAACTGTTTTTT
. | TRBJ1-5 | TRBV18 | many | CASSLMTDSRGNQPQHF | TGTGCCAGCTCACTAATGACAGACTCCCGGGGGAATCAGCCCCAGCATTTT
TRBD1 | TRBJ2-2 | TRBV6-6 | few | CASSYSVGQGTGELFF | TGTGCCAGCAGTTACTCGGTCGGACAGGGCACCGGGGAGCTGTTTTTT
. | TRBJ2-7 | TRBV7-6 | . | CASSLGAQATGTGVLHEQYF | TGTGCCAGCAGCTTAGGTGCACAGGCCACCGGGACGGGGGTTCTCCACGAGCAGTACTTC
. | TRBJ2-5 | TRBV7-9 | many | CASSSRTSSETQYF | TGTGCCAGCAGTTCGAGAACAAGTTCCGAGACCCAGTACTTC
. | TRBJ2-7 | TRBV12-3/TRBV12-4 | . | CASRPTGTCYEQYF | TGTGCCAGCAGACCCACAGGGACTTGCTACGAGCAGTACTTC
. | TRBJ2-3 | TRBV20-1 | once | CSASQADTQYF | TGCAGTGCTAGCCAGGCAGATACGCAGTATTTT
. | TRBJ1-2 | TRBV11-2 | . | CASSLESRGGGYTF | TGTGCCAGCAGCTTAGAGTCCAGGGGTGGTGGCTACACCTTC
. | TRBJ2-7 | TRBV12-3/TRBV12-4 | many | CASSPRQGGEQYF | TGTGCCAGCAGTCCTCGCCAGGGGGGCGAGCAGTACTTC
. | TRBJ2-1 | TRBV20-1 | many | CSAGDLNEQFF | TGCAGTGCTGGAGATCTGAATGAGCAGTTCTTC
. | TRBJ2-2 | TRBV20-1 | few | CSARKGNAGELFF | TGCAGTGCTAGAAAGGGTAACGCCGGGGAGCTGTTTTTT
. | TRBJ2-3 | TRBV12-3/TRBV12-4 | . | CASSPNLALSETDPQYF | TGTGCCAGCAGTCCAAATCTAGCTCTATCCGAGACAGATCCGCAGTATTTT
. | TRBJ1-1 | TRBV6-6 | . | CASSYGRDTEAFF | TGTGCCAGCAGTTACGGCCGGGACACTGAAGCTTTCTTT
TRBD1 | TRBJ2-5 | TRBV20-1 | . | CSAVRTGTKETQYF | TGCAGTGCTGTCCGGACAGGTACCAAAGAGACCCAGTACTTC
TRBD1 | TRBJ1-2 | TRBV5-6 | . | CASSWAGQGYGYTF | TGTGCCAGCAGCTGGGCAGGACAGGGGTATGGCTACACCTTC
. | TRBJ1-1 | TRBV5-1 | few | CASGPSGPEAFF | TGCGCCAGCGGGCCGTCGGGGCCTGAAGCTTTCTTT
. | TRBJ2-2 | TRBV5-1 | . | CASSLTRTGELFF | TGCGCCAGCAGCCTTACTCGGACCGGGGAGCTGTTTTTT
. | TRBJ1-2 | TRBV20-1 | . | CSARDPDQPYGYTF | TGCAGTGCTAGAGATCCGGACCAACCCTATGGCTACACCTTC
TRBD1 | TRBJ1-6 | TRBV6-1 | many | CASSAEGASSPLHF | TGTGCCAGCAGTGCTGAGGGGGCTAGTTCACCCCTCCACTTT
TRBD1 | TRBJ2-1 | TRBV7-9 | . | CASSGGTGSENEQFF | TGTGCCAGCAGCGGTGGGACAGGGTCGGAGAATGAGCAGTTCTTC
TRBD2 | TRBJ2-3 | TRBV2 | many | CASSGPGGGTDTQYF | TGTGCCAGCAGTGGGCCGGGGGGTGGCACAGATACGCAGTATTTT
. | TRBJ2-1 | TRBV7-2 | many | CASSESRDNEQFF | TGTGCCAGCAGCGAAAGCCGGGACAATGAGCAGTTCTTC
. | TRBJ2-1 | TRBV4-1 | . | CASSQTFPANNEQFF | TGCGCCAGCAGCCAGACCTTCCCTGCCAACAATGAGCAGTTCTTC
. | TRBJ1-4 | TRBV7-9 | . | CASSFDRGVSGMTNEKRFF | TGTGCCAGCAGCTTCGATCGCGGGGTCTCAGGGATGACTAATGAAAAACGGTTTTTT
. | TRBJ1-1 | TRBV27 | few | CASSTFLQGRSLERTEAFF | TGTGCCAGCAGCACCTTCCTCCAGGGGAGAAGTCTTGAAAGGACTGAAGCTTTCTTT